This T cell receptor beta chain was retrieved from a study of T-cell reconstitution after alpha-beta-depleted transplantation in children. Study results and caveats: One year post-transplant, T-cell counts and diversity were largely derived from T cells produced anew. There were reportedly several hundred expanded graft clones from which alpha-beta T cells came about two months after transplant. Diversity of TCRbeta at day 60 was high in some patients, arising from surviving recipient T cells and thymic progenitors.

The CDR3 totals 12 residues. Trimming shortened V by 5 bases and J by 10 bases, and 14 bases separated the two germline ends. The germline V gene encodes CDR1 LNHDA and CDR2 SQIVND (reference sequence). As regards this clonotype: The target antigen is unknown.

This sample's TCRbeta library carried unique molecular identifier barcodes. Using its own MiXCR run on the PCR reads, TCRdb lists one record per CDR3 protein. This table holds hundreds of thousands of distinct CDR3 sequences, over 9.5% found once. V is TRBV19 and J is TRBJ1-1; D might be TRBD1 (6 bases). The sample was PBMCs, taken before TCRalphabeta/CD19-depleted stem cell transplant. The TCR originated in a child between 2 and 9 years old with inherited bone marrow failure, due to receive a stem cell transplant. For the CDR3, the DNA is TGTGCCAGTAGTTGGACAGCCGAGGCAGCTTTCTTT. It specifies CASSWTAEAAFF.